A few counts support the clone carrying this TCR beta chain. The sample belongs to a study of T-cell reconstitution after alpha-beta-depleted transplantation in children. Unique molecular identifiers featured in how the TCRbeta library was prepared. TCRdb reprocessed the PCR reads via MiXCR and lists one record per CDR3 protein. The table shows approximately 400,000 distinct CDR3 sequences, with roughly 11% occurring only once. The CDR3 has 12 amino acids. Germline V gene sequence: CDR1 ENHRY, CDR2 SYGVKD. V lost 8 bases and J lost 0, with 7 bases in between. The TCR sequence derives from a human donor who donated a stem cell graft to a child with acute myeloid leukemia. The sample in question was PBMCs from the stem cell graft donor, obtained from the stem cell graft. The genes are TRBV10-3 and TRBJ1-1; D is undetermined. Written as DNA, the CDR3 is TGTGCCATCGCTAGCTTGAACACTGAAGCTTTCTTT. Protein: CAIASLNTEAFF.